This TCR beta chain appears in the sequencing data of a study of blood T cell repertoires in COVID-19. Study summary: From T cells, B-cell-depleted T cells, or PBMCs came the material, which was cDNA or gDNA.

Assignment of participants to cohorts was predicated upon participant-reported clinical history. Symptom resolution, clearance, or two negative PCRs marked donors in Cohort 3 as recovered. The CDR3 is 12 amino acids. Per the germline V gene, CDR1 is MNHEY and CDR2 is SMNVEV (reference sequence). Trimming shortened V by 2 bases and J by 10 bases, and 6 bases separated the two germline ends. Original processing methods: The authors estimated nucleated cell counts from reference gene primer amplification. Clones were read by immunoSEQ multiplex PCR, and TCRdb kept only the in-frame ones, dropping some. V, J and clone size are taken as reported in that table, and D and trimming were inferred from the DNA itself. The data contain around 250,000 clones, approximately 84% of them singletons.

The V call is TRBV27, the J call TRBJ1-6; possible D gene TRBD1, 5 bases. Material for sequencing was PBMCs or T cells enriched from blood (not recorded which). The receptor was derived from a man between 18 and 35 years old who had recovered from COVID-19. The CDR3 loop is CASSLAGSPLHF. The CDR3 nucleotides are TGTGCCAGCAGTTTAGCAGGGTCACCCCTCCACTTT.